One and the same sample provided the 2 T cell receptor beta chains below, sequenced in a study of shared clonotypes between healthy human individuals. Assay used: immunoSEQ multiplex PCR; TCRdb lists only in-frame clones, some missing. The table has a few million clones, 85% to 95% seen once. The sequenced sample was naive CD4+ T cells from PBMCs. The sample's subset: CD45RA+ positively selected. Receptors were obtained from a man aged 18 to 30 in good health. Some clones in this sample may be carry-over from other donors' samples.

The genes are TRBV21-1 and TRBJ2-1; the table gives TRBD2 as D, unverified against the DNA. TRBV21-1 constitutes a pseudogene. CDR3 length equals 18 residues. The CDR3 is CASSNRDNSGYTYNEQFF. CDR3 sequence (DNA): TGTGCCAGCAGCAATCGGGATAATAGCGGGTATACCTACAATGAGCAGTTCTTC.

The chain carries TRBV7-2 and TRBJ2-7, with D perhaps matching TRBD1 (6 bases). Germline values: CDR1 SGHTA, CDR2 FQGNSA. V gave up 2 bases and J gave up 6 bases, with 14 bases separating them. The CDR3 is 14 residues long. The CDR3: CASSLQQGYGEQYF. The DNA for the CDR3 is TGTGCCAGCAGCTTACAACAGGGTTACGGCGAGCAGTACTTC.